The source of this T cell receptor beta chain is a study of PD-L1 blockade in urothelial cancer. On the study more broadly: Analyses were performed on blood at 3 weeks after treatment start (the second dose) and at 6 weeks.

Libraries were prepared by immunoSEQ multiplex PCR; TCRdb keeps only in-frame clonotypes and omits some of them. The table has about 87,000 clones, 89% seen once. As for time point: pretreatment peripheral blood. Diagnoses among patients were locally advanced or metastatic urothelial carcinoma. Per germline, CDR1 SGHNT and CDR2 YYREEE (reference sequence). The CDR3 contains 14 residues. Trimming stripped 4 bases from V and 5 bases from J, with 15 bases between. Study-wide results and limits: Better survival was forecast by a pretreatment blood TCR clonality below the median.

With regard to this clone: What it binds is not known.

The chain has TRBV5-4 and TRBJ2-5, with a tentative D call TRBD1 (6 bases). The sequence came from a woman aged 80 or over with urothelial cancer. The sample consisted of PBMCs, taken around atezolizumab (anti-PD-L1) treatment. The CDR3 loop reads CASSPTGLDETQYF. In DNA, the CDR3 is TGTGCCAGCAGCCCTACAGGGTTGGACGAGACCCAGTACTTC.